This T cell receptor (beta chain) was sequenced for a study of early T cells in non-severe SARS-CoV-2 infection. Across the study: Sequencing used unsorted whole-blood bulk RNA, so chains lack pairing. Study-level points and caveats: Matches to VDJdb favored anti-spike CD8 responses and missed private and CD4 specificities.

This clonotype was picked up many times. Its antigen is not identified. Individual cDNA molecules were tagged with unique molecular identifiers. TCRdb processed the 5' RACE reads anew with MiXCR; each CDR3 protein has one entry. Altogether approximately 99,000 distinct CDR3 sequences are present, about an eighth being singletons, with the ten largest covering around 3%. Sequenced: whole blood. The receptor comes from an adult who was a healthcare worker with PCR-confirmed SARS-CoV-2 infection or an uninfected control (not recorded which).

CDR3 residues: CAWTSRDRGYNSPLHF. CDR3 sequence (DNA): TGTGCCTGGACTTCCCGGGACAGGGGGTATAATTCACCCCTCCACTTT. The chain recombines TRBV30 with TRBJ1-6; TRBD1 aligns across 11 bases. The CDR3 totals 16 residues. V gave up 4 bases and J gave up 4 bases; unmatched junction bases: 6. CDR1 is GTSNPN and CDR2 is SVGIG in the germline V gene (reference sequence).